This is a list of T cell receptor beta chains from one sample in a study of blood T cell repertoires in COVID-19. TCRdb's table, derived via immunoSEQ multiplex PCR, lists solely in-frame clones and lacks some. The table has 310,000 or so clones, around 90% seen once. What was sequenced was peripheral blood. Receptor source: a woman in her forties or fifties who had recovered from COVID-19. CDR3s include the opening cysteine and the closing phenylalanine or tryptophan. The D gene is left open where the match is weak. Not every row has a clone size; where given, it reads once, few, many or a size class.

D gene: .
CDR3 length: 14
V gene: TRBV7-2
J gene: TRBJ1-5
clone size: .
CDR3 protein: CASSPQGQYQPQHF
CDR3 DNA: TGTGCCAGCAGCCCCCAAGGACAGTATCAGCCCCAGCATTTT

D gene: .
CDR3 length: 13
V gene: TRBV6-1
J gene: TRBJ1-4
clone size: .
CDR3 protein: CASKQGQVEKLFF
CDR3 DNA: TGTGCCAGCAAACAGGGACAAGTTGAAAAACTGTTTTTT

D gene: .
CDR3 length: 13
V gene: TRBV5-1
J gene: TRBJ1-6
clone size: once
CDR3 protein: CASRPAGNSPLHF
CDR3 DNA: TGCGCCAGCAGACCCGCGGGCAATTCACCCCTCCACTTT

D gene: TRBD2
CDR3 length: 14
V gene: TRBV10-2
J gene: TRBJ2-7
clone size: .
CDR3 protein: CASRRTSGSYEQYF
CDR3 DNA: TGCGCCAGCAGGAGGACTAGCGGCTCCTACGAGCAGTACTTC

D gene: .
CDR3 length: 15
V gene: TRBV5-1
J gene: TRBJ1-2
clone size: .
CDR3 protein: CASSRSAAGSSGYTF
CDR3 DNA: TGCGCCAGCAGCAGGTCAGCTGCAGGCTCCTCGGGCTACACCTTC

D gene: TRBD2
CDR3 length: 16
V gene: TRBV7-2
J gene: TRBJ2-7
clone size: .
CDR3 protein: CASSLDLAGGVKEQYF
CDR3 DNA: TGTGCCAGCAGCTTAGACCTAGCGGGAGGAGTGAAAGAGCAGTACTTC

D gene: TRBD2
CDR3 length: 14
V gene: TRBV5-1
J gene: TRBJ2-5
clone size: .
CDR3 protein: CASSFATSGETQYF
CDR3 DNA: TGCGCCAGCAGCTTTGCGACTAGCGGTGAGACCCAGTACTTC

D gene: TRBD1
CDR3 length: 16
V gene: TRBV5-4
J gene: TRBJ1-3
clone size: .
CDR3 protein: CASSLTGELGGNTIYF
CDR3 DNA: TGTGCCAGCAGCTTGACAGGGGAGTTGGGCGGAAACACCATATATTTT

D gene: .
CDR3 length: 16
V gene: TRBV15
J gene: TRBJ1-5
clone size: .
CDR3 protein: CATSIDGGSGNQPQHF
CDR3 DNA: TGTGCCACCAGCATTGATGGGGGGAGTGGCAATCAGCCCCAGCATTTT

D gene: .
CDR3 length: 15
V gene: TRBV11-3
J gene: TRBJ1-1
clone size: .
CDR3 protein: CASSPGPGEGTEAFF
CDR3 DNA: TGTGCCAGCAGCCCAGGGCCGGGGGAAGGCACTGAAGCTTTCTTT

D gene: .
CDR3 length: 14
V gene: TRBV18
J gene: TRBJ2-5
clone size: .
CDR3 protein: CASSPPTAKETQYF
CDR3 DNA: TGTGCCAGCTCACCACCGACAGCAAAAGAGACCCAGTACTTC

D gene: .
CDR3 length: 15
V gene: TRBV7-2
J gene: TRBJ1-2
clone size: .
CDR3 protein: CASSTTGLRDYGYTF
CDR3 DNA: TGTGCCAGCAGCACAACAGGGCTCAGGGACTATGGCTACACCTTC

D gene: TRBD1
CDR3 length: 16
V gene: TRBV28
J gene: TRBJ2-7
clone size: .
CDR3 protein: CASSTLPGQGSYEQYF
CDR3 DNA: TGTGCCAGCAGTACCTTACCGGGACAGGGGTCCTACGAGCAGTACTTC

D gene: .
CDR3 length: 15
V gene: TRBV5-1
J gene: TRBJ2-1
clone size: .
CDR3 protein: CASSPGGGGNNEQFF
CDR3 DNA: TGCGCCAGCAGCCCCGGAGGGGGGGGAAACAATGAGCAGTTCTTC

D gene: TRBD1
CDR3 length: 18
V gene: TRBV7-3
J gene: TRBJ2-2
clone size: .
CDR3 protein: CASSLRGQGEYLTGELFF
CDR3 DNA: TGTGCCAGCAGCTTACGTGGACAGGGGGAATATCTAACCGGGGAGCTGTTTTTT

D gene: TRBD2
CDR3 length: 20
V gene: TRBV24-1
J gene: TRBJ2-6
clone size: .
CDR3 protein: CATSASPRVAGFSGANVLTF
CDR3 DNA: TGTGCCACCAGTGCCTCACCCCGGGTAGCGGGGTTCTCTGGGGCCAACGTCCTGACTTTC

D gene: .
CDR3 length: 15
V gene: TRBV27
J gene: TRBJ2-3
clone size: .
CDR3 protein: CASSLSPTSRDTQYF
CDR3 DNA: TGTGCCAGCAGTTTATCCCCCACTTCTCGAGATACGCAGTATTTT